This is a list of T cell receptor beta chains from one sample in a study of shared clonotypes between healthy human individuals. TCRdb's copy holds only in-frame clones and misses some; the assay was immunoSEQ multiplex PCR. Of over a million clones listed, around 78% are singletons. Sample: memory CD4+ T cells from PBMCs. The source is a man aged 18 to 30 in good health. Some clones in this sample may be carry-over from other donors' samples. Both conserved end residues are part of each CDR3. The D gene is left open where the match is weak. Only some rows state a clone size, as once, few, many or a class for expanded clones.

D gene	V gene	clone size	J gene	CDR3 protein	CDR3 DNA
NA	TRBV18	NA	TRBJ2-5	CASSPLAAQETQYF	TGTGCCAGCTCACCATTGGCGGCTCAAGAGACCCAGTACTTC
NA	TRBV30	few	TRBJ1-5	CAWTRDGYSNQPQHF	TGTGCCTGGACGAGGGACGGTTATAGCAATCAGCCCCAGCATTTT
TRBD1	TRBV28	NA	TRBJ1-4	CASSLVGTDPAKLFF	TGTGCCAGCAGTCTTGTCGGGACAGACCCGGCGAAACTGTTTTTT
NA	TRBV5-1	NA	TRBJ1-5	CASSVDSSNQPQHF	TGCGCCAGCAGCGTCGACAGTTCCAATCAGCCCCAGCATTTT
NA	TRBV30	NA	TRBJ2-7	CAWSVQGRQYF	TGTGCCTGGAGTGTACAAGGCAGACAGTACTTC
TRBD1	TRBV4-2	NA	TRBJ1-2	CASSADRATNYGYTF	TGTGCCAGCAGCGCAGACAGGGCAACTAACTATGGCTACACCTTC
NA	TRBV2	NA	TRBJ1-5	CASSEPRGNQPQHF	TGTGCCAGCAGTGAACCCAGGGGCAATCAGCCCCAGCATTTT
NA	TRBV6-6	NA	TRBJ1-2	CASSPGTANYGYTF	TGTGCCAGCAGTCCAGGCACGGCTAACTATGGCTACACCTTC
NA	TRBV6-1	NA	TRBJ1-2	CASSDVRYGYTF	TGTGCCAGCAGTGACGTCAGGTATGGCTACACCTTC
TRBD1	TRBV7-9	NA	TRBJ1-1	CASSPNRDRVRRVEAFF	TGTGCCAGCAGCCCCAACCGGGACAGAGTAAGGCGGGTGGAAGCTTTCTTT